This T cell receptor (beta chain) was captured by sequencing in a study of blood T cells in healthy people across ages. Study conclusions and caveats: The study regarded diversity estimates from one million T cells as underestimates. The study lacked donor CMV status, which possibly confounded expanded clonotype changes.

The table lists this clonotype with a few counts. The antigen remains undetermined. This CDR3 is 11 amino acids long. The germline V gene has CDR1 SEHNR and CDR2 FQNEAQ (reference sequence). With a J-beta primer mix and a sample-barcoded 5' primer, a second PCR ran roughly 6 to 12 cycles. Every cDNA molecule bore a tag from a template-switch adaptor containing 12 random nucleotides. Each sample provided no less than 3 million CDR3-containing paired-end reads. Each CDR3 protein is one row after TCRdb ran MiXCR on the 5' RACE reads. The profile shows roughly 1,000,000 distinct CDR3 sequences, approximately 25% of them singletons. These records were also assigned to another study, of T cells of mothers and their children.

This chain joins TRBV7-9 and TRBJ2-2; D is undetermined. Sequenced material: blood. This receptor was identified in a girl aged 2 to 10 in good health. CDR3 region: CAESVRGELFF. DNA for the CDR3: TGTGCGGAGAGTGTTCGCGGGGAGCTGTTTTTT.